The subject of this entry is one TCR beta chain. These data belong to a study of blood T cell repertoires in COVID-19. In the study overall: The study drew acute and convalescent COVID-19 samples from the United States, Italy and Spain. T cells, B-cell-depleted T cells, or PBMCs supplied cDNA or gDNA.

The CDR3 spans 17 residues. Germline CDR1 is LNHDA and CDR2 is SQIVND (reference sequence). Between the trimmed V and J ends, which lost 3 bases and 4 bases, there was a span of 21 bases. The protocol was immunoSEQ multiplex PCR, while the TCRdb copy is restricted to in-frame clones and leaves out a portion. The repertoire holds roughly 300,000 clones, less than 90% seen once, with less than 15% in the top ten. This TCR came from a human donor in a cohort sampled during active COVID-19. The specimen was peripheral blood. The chain employs TRBV19 and TRBJ1-1; D may be TRBD1 (5 bases). CDR3 DNA sequence: TGTGCCAGTAGTATTGGAAGTTGGTTGGTGGGGGGCACTGAAGCTTTCTTT. Amino acids: CASSIGSWLVGGTEAFF.